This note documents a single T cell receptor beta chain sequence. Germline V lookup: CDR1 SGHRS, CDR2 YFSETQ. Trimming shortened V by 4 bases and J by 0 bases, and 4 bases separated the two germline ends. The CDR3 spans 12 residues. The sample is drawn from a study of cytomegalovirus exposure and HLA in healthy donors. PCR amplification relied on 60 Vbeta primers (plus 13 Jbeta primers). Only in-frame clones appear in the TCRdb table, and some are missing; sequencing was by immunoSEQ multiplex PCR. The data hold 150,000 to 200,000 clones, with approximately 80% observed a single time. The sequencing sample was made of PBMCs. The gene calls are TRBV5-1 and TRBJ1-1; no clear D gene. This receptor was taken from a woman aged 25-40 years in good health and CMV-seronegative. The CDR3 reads CASSVMNTEAFF. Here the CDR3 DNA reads TGCGCCAGCAGCGTTATGAACACTGAAGCTTTCTTT. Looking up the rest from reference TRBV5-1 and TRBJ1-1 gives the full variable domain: KAGVTQTPRYLIKTRGQQVTLSCSPISGHRSVSWYQQTPGQGLQFLFEYFSETQRNKGNFPGRFSGRQFSNSRSEMNVSTLELGDSALYLCASSVMNTEAFFGQGTRLTVV.